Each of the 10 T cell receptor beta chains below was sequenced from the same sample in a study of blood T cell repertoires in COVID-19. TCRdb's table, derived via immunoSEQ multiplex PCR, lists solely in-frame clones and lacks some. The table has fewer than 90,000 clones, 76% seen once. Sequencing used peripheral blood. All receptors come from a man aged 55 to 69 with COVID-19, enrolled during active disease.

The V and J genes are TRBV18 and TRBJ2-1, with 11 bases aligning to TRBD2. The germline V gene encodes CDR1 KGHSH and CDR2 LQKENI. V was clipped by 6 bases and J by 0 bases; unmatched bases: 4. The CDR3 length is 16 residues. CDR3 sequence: CASSQTSGNSYNEQFF. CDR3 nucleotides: TGTGCCAGCTCGCAGACTAGCGGGAACTCCTACAATGAGCAGTTCTTC.

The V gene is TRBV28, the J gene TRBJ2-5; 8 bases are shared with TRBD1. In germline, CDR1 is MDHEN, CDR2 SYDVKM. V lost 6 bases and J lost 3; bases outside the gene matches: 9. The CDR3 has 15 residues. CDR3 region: CASSDRGTGKETQYF. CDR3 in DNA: TGTGCCAGCAGCGATCGAGGGACAGGTAAAGAGACCCAGTACTTC.

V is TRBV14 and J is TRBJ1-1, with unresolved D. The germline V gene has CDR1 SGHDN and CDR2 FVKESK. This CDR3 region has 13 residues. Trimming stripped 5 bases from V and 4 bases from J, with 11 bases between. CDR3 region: CASSDDISTEAFF. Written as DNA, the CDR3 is TGTGCCAGCAGCGATGACATTAGCACTGAAGCTTTCTTT.

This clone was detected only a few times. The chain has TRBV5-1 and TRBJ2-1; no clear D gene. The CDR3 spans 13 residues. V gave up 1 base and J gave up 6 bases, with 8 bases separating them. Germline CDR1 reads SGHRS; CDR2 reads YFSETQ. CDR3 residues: CASSLFQVNEQFF. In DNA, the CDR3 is TGCGCCAGCAGCTTGTTTCAGGTCAATGAGCAGTTCTTC. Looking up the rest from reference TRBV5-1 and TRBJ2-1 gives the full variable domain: KAGVTQTPRYLIKTRGQQVTLSCSPISGHRSVSWYQQTPGQGLQFLFEYFSETQRNKGNFPGRFSGRQFSNSRSEMNVSTLELGDSALYLCASSLFQVNEQFFGPGTRLTVL.

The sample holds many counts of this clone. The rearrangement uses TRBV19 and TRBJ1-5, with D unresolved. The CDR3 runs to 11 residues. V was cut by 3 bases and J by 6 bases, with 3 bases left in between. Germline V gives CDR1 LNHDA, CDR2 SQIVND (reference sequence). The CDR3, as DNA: TGTGCCAGTAGTATCGGTCAGCCCCAGCATTTT. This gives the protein CASSIGQPQHF.

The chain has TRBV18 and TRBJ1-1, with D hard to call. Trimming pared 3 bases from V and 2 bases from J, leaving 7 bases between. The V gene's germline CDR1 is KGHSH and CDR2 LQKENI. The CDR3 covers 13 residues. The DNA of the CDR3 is TGTGCCAGCTCACCTGTCAAAAACACTGAAGCTTTCTTT. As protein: CASSPVKNTEAFF.

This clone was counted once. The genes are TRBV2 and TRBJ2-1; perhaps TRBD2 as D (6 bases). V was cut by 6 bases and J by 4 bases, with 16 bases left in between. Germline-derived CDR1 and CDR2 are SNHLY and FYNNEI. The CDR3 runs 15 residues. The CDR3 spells CASSGEAGTYNEQFF. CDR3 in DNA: TGTGCCAGCAGCGGTGAGGCGGGGACGTACAATGAGCAGTTCTTC. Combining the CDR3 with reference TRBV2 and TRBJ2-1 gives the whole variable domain EPEVTQTPSHQVTQMGQEVILRCVPISNHLYFYWYRQILGQKVEFLVSFYNNEISEKSEIFDDQFSVERPDGSNFTLKIRSTKLEDSAMYFCASSGEAGTYNEQFFGPGTRLTVL.

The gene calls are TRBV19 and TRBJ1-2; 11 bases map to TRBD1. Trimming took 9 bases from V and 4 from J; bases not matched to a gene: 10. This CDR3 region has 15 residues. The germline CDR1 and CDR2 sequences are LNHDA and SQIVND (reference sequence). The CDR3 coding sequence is TGTGCCAGCACCCCCAGGGACAGGGGGATCTATGGCTACACCTTC. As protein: CASTPRDRGIYGYTF.

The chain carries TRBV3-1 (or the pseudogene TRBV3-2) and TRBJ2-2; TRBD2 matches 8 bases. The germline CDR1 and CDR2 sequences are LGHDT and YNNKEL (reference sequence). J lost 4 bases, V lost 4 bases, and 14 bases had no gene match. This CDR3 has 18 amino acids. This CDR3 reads CASSPNTPRGGGTGELFF. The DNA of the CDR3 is TGTGCCAGCAGCCCGAATACCCCCCGGGGGGGCGGCACCGGGGAGCTGTTTTTT.

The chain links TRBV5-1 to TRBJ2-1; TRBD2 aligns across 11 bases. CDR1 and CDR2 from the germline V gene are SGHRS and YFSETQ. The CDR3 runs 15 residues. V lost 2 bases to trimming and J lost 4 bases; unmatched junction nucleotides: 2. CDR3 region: CASSLLAGEYNEQFF. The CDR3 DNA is TGCGCCAGCAGCTTACTAGCGGGAGAGTACAATGAGCAGTTCTTC.